The rows below give T cell receptor beta chains drawn from one sample of a study of shared clonotypes between healthy human individuals. Sequenced by immunoSEQ multiplex PCR; TCRdb stores in-frame clones only, minus some. The sample yields 550,000 to 700,000 clones, 60% to 75% seen once. Specimen: memory CD4+ T cells sorted from blood. These receptors all stem from a woman aged 25 to 45 in good health. Each CDR3 is given with its conserved first and last residue. D genes are given only for firm matches. Size is stated for part of the rows, as once, few or many counts, or as a class when the clone is expanded.

>TRBD2|TRBJ2-1|TRBV7-2|many
TGTGCCAGCAGCCGACGCGGGACTAGTCGATATGAGCAGTTCTTC
CASSRRGTSRYEQFF
>TRBD2|TRBJ2-3|TRBV19|NA
TGTGCCAGTGCTCGCGGGACTAGCGGCACAGATACGCAGTATTTT
CASARGTSGTDTQYF
>NA|TRBJ2-7|TRBV10-3|NA
TGTGCCATCAGTGAGTCGCGGGAGCAGTACTTC
CAISESREQYF
>NA|TRBJ2-7|TRBV11-2|NA
TGTGCCAGCAGCTTAGACCTAGTCTACGAGCAGTACTTC
CASSLDLVYEQYF
>TRBD2|TRBJ2-5|TRBV9|NA
TGTGCCAGCAGCGGGACCTTAGCGGGAGGCGAGACCCAGTACTTC
CASSGTLAGGETQYF
>TRBD1|TRBJ1-1|TRBV19|many
TGTGCCAGTACGGGCCGTAGGGACAGGGGTGGGTCAGCTTTCTTT
CASTGRRDRGGSAFF
>TRBD2|TRBJ2-7|TRBV6-5|NA
TGTGCCAGCCATTCCCGACTAGCGGGAATCTACGAGCAGTACTTC
CASHSRLAGIYEQYF
>NA|TRBJ2-3|TRBV4-2|NA
TGTGCCAGCAGCCAAGAGAGAGGCAGTCCTCGGCAGTATTTT
CASSQERGSPRQYF
>NA|TRBJ1-1|TRBV4-1|NA
TGCGCCAGCAGCCAAGATCGGCGGCCTCATAACACTGAAGCTTTCTTT
CASSQDRRPHNTEAFF
>TRBD1|TRBJ1-2|TRBV6-5|many
TGTGCCAGCAGTCGACCGGGACAGGGAGCATATGGCTACACCTTC
CASSRPGQGAYGYTF
>NA|TRBJ1-4|TRBV30|NA
TGTGCCTGGAGTGTGAGGACTAGGGGTGAAAAACTGTTTTTT
CAWSVRTRGEKLFF
>NA|TRBJ1-5|TRBV7-9|NA
TGTGCCAGCAGCATAGGGGGTCTCAATCAGCCCCAGCATTTT
CASSIGGLNQPQHF
>NA|TRBJ1-4|TRBV6-1|once
TGTGCCAGCAGTGAATTATTGACGCGTAATAATGAAAAACTGTTTTTT
CASSELLTRNNEKLFF
>NA|TRBJ1-5|TRBV28|few
TGTGCCAGCAGCTTCGGACAGAATCAGCCCCAGCATTTT
CASSFGQNQPQHF
>TRBD1|TRBJ2-7|TRBV18|NA
TGTGCCAGCTCACCAATCAGGGGGACAGCGTACGAGCAGTACTTC
CASSPIRGTAYEQYF
>NA|TRBJ2-1|TRBV18|NA
TGTGCCAGCTCACCATTGGACTCTTACAATGAGCAGTTCTTC
CASSPLDSYNEQFF
>NA|TRBJ1-4|TRBV25-1|NA
TGTGCCAGCAGGGAGACTGCAACTAATGAAAAACTGTTTTTT
CASRETATNEKLFF
>NA|TRBJ2-7|TRBV11-2|NA
TGTGCCAGCAGCTTAAGTTCCAGCGGCTCCTACGAGCAGTACTTC
CASSLSSSGSYEQYF
>TRBD2|TRBJ2-1|TRBV13|NA
TGTGCCAGCAGCTTAATAGCCGGGACTAGCGGGCCTGAGCAGTTCTTC
CASSLIAGTSGPEQFF
>NA|TRBJ2-5|TRBV29-1|NA
TGCAGCGTTGAAGATCCCACCTACCAAGAGACCCAGTACTTC
CSVEDPTYQETQYF
>NA|TRBJ1-4|TRBV6-6|once
TGTGCCAGCAGACCCAACAGGGATTCTAATGAAAAACTGTTTTTT
CASRPNRDSNEKLFF
>NA|TRBJ1-2|TRBV5-1|NA
TGCGCCAGCAGCTTGGCGGAGGGAAACTATGGCTACACCTTC
CASSLAEGNYGYTF
>TRBD2|TRBJ2-5|TRBV7-9|NA
TGTGCCAGCAGCGAGGGACTAGCGGGAGCCCCCCAAGAGACCCAGTACTTC
CASSEGLAGAPQETQYF
>TRBD1|TRBJ2-1|TRBV19|NA
TGTGCCAGCGTAGCCGGGACAGGGCGCAATGAGCAGTTCTTC
CASVAGTGRNEQFF
>TRBD1|TRBJ2-7|TRBV27|NA
TGTGCCAGCAGGGGGACAGGGGGCGCCGAGCAGTACTTC
CASRGTGGAEQYF
>NA|TRBJ2-7|TRBV7-3|few
TGTGCCAGCAGTCTTCAGCGGACCGAGAACTACGAGCAGTACTTC
CASSLQRTENYEQYF
>NA|TRBJ1-2|TRBV2|NA
TGTGCCAGCAGGCAAACGGCTTCTAACTATGGCTACACCTTC
CASRQTASNYGYTF
>NA|TRBJ2-3|TRBV9|NA
TGTGCCAGCAGCGCGGGCAGGACAGATACGCAGTATTTT
CASSAGRTDTQYF
>NA|TRBJ2-7|TRBV18|NA
TGTGCCAGCTCACCTACTAAGCGGGCGTTCTCCTACGAGCAGTACTTC
CASSPTKRAFSYEQYF
>TRBD2|TRBJ2-1|TRBV30|many
TGTGCCTGTACGTACCGACCGCCGGGACTAGCGGGAGGGCCTATCTCCTACAATGAGCAGTTCTTC
CACTYRPPGLAGGPISYNEQFF
>NA|TRBJ2-5|TRBV7-2|once
TGTGCCAGCAGCTACAGGGTCCAAGAGACCCAGTACTTC
CASSYRVQETQYF
>NA|TRBJ2-2|TRBV6-5|NA
TGTGCCAGCAGTTTTGGCCGGAGCGGGGAGCTGTTTTTT
CASSFGRSGELFF
>NA|TRBJ2-3|TRBV7-6|NA
TGTGCCAGCAGCCCTTCTGTGGGGAGAGTAGATACGCAGTATTTT
CASSPSVGRVDTQYF
>NA|TRBJ2-1|TRBV11-2|few
TGTGCCAGCAGCCCTCACTGGGGATACAATGAGCAGTTCTTC
CASSPHWGYNEQFF
>NA|TRBJ2-7|TRBV2|NA
TGTGCCAGCAGTGAACAGGGTTTCTCCTACGAGCAGTACTTC
CASSEQGFSYEQYF
>TRBD1|TRBJ1-2|TRBV28|NA
TGTGCCAGCAGCATAGGGACAGGGTATGGCTACACCTTC
CASSIGTGYGYTF
>TRBD1|TRBJ2-7|TRBV11-2|NA
TGTGCCAGCAGCCAACAGGGGTCCTACGAGCAGTACTTC
CASSQQGSYEQYF
>NA|TRBJ1-3|TRBV11-2|NA
TGTGCCAGCAGCTTAGATCAATACTCTGGAAACACCATATATTTT
CASSLDQYSGNTIYF
>TRBD2|TRBJ2-1|TRBV28|NA
TGTGCCAGCAGAAGCGGGATTGAGCAGTTCTTC
CASRSGIEQFF
>NA|TRBJ2-7|TRBV6-1|NA
TGTGCCAGCAGTCAACGGACAGAAGGCCCCTACGAGCAGTACTTC
CASSQRTEGPYEQYF
>NA|TRBJ2-7|TRBV5-1|NA
TGCGCCAGCCGCCCCGGGATGTGGTACGAGCAGTACTTC
CASRPGMWYEQYF
>NA|TRBJ2-5|TRBV25-1|many
TGTGCCAGCAGTGATCAGGGGTACCGAGAGACCCAGTACTTC
CASSDQGYRETQYF